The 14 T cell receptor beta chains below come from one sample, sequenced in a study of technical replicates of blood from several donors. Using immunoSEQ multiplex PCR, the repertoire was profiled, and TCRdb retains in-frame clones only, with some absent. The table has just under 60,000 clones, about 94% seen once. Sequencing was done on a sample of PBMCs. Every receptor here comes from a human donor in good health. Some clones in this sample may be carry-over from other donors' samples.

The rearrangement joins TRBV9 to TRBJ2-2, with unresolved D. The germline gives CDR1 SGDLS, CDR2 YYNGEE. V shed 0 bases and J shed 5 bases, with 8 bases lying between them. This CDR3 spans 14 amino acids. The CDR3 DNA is TGTGCCAGCAGCGTAGCCGTAATGACCGGGGAGCTGTTTTTT. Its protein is CASSVAVMTGELFF. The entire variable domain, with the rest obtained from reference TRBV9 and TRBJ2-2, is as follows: DSGVTQTPKHLITATGQRVTLRCSPRSGDLSVYWYQQSLDQGLQFLIQYYNGEERAKGNILERFSAQQFPDLHSELNLSSLELGDSALYFCASSVAVMTGELFFGEGSRLTVL.

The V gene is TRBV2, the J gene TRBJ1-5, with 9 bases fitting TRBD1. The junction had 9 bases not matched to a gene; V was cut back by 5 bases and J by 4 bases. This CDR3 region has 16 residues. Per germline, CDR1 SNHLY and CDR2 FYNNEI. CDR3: CASSLEDRGFNQPQHF. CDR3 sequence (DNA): TGTGCCAGCAGTTTGGAGGACAGGGGCTTTAATCAGCCCCAGCATTTT.

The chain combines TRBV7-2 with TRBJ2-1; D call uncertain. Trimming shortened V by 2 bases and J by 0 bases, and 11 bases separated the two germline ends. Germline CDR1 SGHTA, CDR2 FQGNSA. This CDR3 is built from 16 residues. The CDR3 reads CASSLSALGSYNEQFF. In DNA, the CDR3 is TGTGCCAGCAGCTTATCAGCGTTAGGCTCCTACAATGAGCAGTTCTTC.

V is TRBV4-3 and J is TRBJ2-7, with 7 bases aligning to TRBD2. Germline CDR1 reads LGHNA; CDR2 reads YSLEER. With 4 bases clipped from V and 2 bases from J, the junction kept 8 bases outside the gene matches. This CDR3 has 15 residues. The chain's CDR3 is CASSLGRLAAYEQYF. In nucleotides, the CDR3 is TGCGCCAGCAGCCTGGGCAGACTAGCAGCCTACGAGCAGTACTTC.

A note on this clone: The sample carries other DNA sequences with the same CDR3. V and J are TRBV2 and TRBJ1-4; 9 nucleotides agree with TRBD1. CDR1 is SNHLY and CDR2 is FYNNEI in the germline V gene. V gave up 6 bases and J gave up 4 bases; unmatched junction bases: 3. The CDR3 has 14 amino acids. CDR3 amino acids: CASRGTGFNEKLFF. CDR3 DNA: TGTGCCAGCAGGGGGACAGGGTTTAATGAAAAACTGTTTTTT. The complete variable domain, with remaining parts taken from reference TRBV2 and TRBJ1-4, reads EPEVTQTPSHQVTQMGQEVILRCVPISNHLYFYWYRQILGQKVEFLVSFYNNEISEKSEIFDDQFSVERPDGSNFTLKIRSTKLEDSAMYFCASRGTGFNEKLFFGSGTQLSVL.

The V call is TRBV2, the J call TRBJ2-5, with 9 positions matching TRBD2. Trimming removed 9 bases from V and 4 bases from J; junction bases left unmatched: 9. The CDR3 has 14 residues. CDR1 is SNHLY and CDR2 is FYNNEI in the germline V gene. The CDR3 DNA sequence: TGTGCCAGTCGCCTTGCGGGAGGGGGAGAGACCCAGTACTTC. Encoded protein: CASRLAGGGETQYF.

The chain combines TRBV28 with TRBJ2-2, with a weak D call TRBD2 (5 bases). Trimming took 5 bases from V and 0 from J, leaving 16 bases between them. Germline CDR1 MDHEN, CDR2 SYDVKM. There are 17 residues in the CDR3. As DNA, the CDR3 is TGTGCCAGCAGTGCTTATGGCGGAGGCGCGAACACCGGGGAGCTGTTTTTT. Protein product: CASSAYGGGANTGELFF.

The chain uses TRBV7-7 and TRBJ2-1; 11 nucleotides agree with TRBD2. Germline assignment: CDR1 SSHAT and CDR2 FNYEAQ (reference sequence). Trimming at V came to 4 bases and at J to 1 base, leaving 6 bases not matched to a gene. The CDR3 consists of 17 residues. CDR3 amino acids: CASSSTSGAHSYNEQFF. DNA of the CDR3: TGTGCCAGCAGCTCGACTAGCGGGGCCCATTCCTACAATGAGCAGTTCTTC.

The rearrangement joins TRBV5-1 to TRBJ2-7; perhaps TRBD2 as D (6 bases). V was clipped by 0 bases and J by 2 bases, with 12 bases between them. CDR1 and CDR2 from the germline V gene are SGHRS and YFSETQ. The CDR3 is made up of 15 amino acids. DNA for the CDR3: TGCGCCAGCAGCTTGGAGTCGGCGGGACCCTACGAGCAGTACTTC. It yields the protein CASSLESAGPYEQYF.

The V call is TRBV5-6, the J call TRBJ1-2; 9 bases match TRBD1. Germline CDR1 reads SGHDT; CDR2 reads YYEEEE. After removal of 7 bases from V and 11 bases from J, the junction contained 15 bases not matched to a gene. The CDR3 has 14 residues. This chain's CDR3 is CASADRNRGRFYTF. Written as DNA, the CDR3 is TGTGCCAGCGCCGATAGGAACAGGGGGCGTTTTTACACCTTC.

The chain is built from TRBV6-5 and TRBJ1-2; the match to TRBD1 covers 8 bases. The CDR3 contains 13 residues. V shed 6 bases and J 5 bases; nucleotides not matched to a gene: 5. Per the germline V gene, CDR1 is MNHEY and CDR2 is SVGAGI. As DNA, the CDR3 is TGTGCCAGCAGCCCGGACAGGGATTATGGCTACACCTTC. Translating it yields CASSPDRDYGYTF.

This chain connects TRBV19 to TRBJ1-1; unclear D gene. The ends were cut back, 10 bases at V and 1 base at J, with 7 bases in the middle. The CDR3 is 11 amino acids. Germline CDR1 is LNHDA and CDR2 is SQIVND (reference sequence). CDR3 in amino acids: CATGPNTEAFF. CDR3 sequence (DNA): TGTGCCACTGGCCCGAACACTGAAGCTTTCTTT.

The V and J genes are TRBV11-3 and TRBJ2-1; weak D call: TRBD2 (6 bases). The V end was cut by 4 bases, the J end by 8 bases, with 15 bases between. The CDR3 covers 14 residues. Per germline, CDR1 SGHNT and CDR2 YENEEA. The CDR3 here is CASSSGRGFDEQFF. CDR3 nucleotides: TGTGCCAGCAGCTCGGGGCGGGGTTTTGATGAGCAGTTCTTC.

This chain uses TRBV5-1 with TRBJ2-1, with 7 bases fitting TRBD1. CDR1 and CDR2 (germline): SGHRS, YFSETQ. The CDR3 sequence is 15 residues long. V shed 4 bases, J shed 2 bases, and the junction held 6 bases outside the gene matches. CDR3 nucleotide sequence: TGCGCCAGCAGCAGTTGGACAGGAACCTACAATGAGCAGTTCTTC. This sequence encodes CASSSWTGTYNEQFF.